The sequence of this T cell receptor beta chain was determined in a study of early T cells in non-severe SARS-CoV-2 infection. Whole-study context: Sequencing of bulk RNA from unsorted whole blood was done, without chain pairing. Points from the study as a whole: Matching against VDJdb likely underestimated virus-specific expansions, favoring anti-spike CD8.

A note on this clonotype: Its matching antigen is unknown.

In TCRdb, the 5' RACE reads were re-called with MiXCR into one record per CDR3 protein. The top ten clones hold approximately 4.4% of a sample with roughly 92,000 distinct CDR3 sequences, approximately 12% of them seen once. The sequencing used whole blood, collected at baseline. The sequence came from an adult who was a healthcare worker with PCR-confirmed SARS-CoV-2 infection or an uninfected control (not recorded which).

CDR3 protein: CASSEGLAGATDTQYF. The CDR3 DNA follows: TGTGCCAGCAGTGAAGGGCTAGCGGGAGCCACAGATACGCAGTATTTT. The rearrangement uses TRBV2 and TRBJ2-3; 10 bases are a match to TRBD2. CDR1 is SNHLY and CDR2 is FYNNEI in the germline V gene. There are 16 residues in the CDR3. The J segment lost 2 bases and the V segment lost 1 base, leaving 3 bases of the junction unmatched.